The rows below give T cell receptor beta chains drawn from one sample of a study of beta chain features in type 1 diabetes. Sequencing used immunoSEQ multiplex PCR; TCRdb keeps in-frame clones, though not all of them. The sample records a few hundred thousand clones, roughly 14% being singletons. Input material: naive CD4+ T cells from blood. The receptors derive from a woman aged 18-29 years with type 1 diabetes. Each CDR3 is given with its conserved first and last residue. D genes are given only for firm matches. Part of the rows lack a size; the others show once, few, many or a class for expanded clones.

14,few,TRBJ2-5,TRBV7-2,TRBD1,TGTGCCAGCAGCCCTCAGGGGGCTAAAGAGACCCAGTACTTC,CASSPQGAKETQYF
18,few,TRBJ2-4,TRBV7-2,TRBD2,TGTGCCAGCAGCTTAGTAACCGAGGGACTAGCTACCAAAAACATTCAGTACTTC,CASSLVTEGLATKNIQYF
12,.,TRBJ2-3,TRBV30,.,TGTGCCTGGAGTTCTCCCGGGAATACGCAGTATTTT,CAWSSPGNTQYF
15,few,TRBJ2-7,TRBV11-1,TRBD2,TGTGCCAGCAGCTTAGAGGCTAGCGGGTTCTACGAGCAGTACTTC,CASSLEASGFYEQYF
15,.,TRBJ2-5,TRBV11-2,TRBD2,TGTGCCAGCAGCTTACTTGGGCGGGGAGGGGAGACCCAGTACTTC,CASSLLGRGGETQYF
15,few,TRBJ2-1,TRBV7-2,TRBD2,TGTGCCAGCAGCATAGCGGGAGTGATCCCCAGTGAGCAGTTCTTC,CASSIAGVIPSEQFF
15,.,TRBJ2-7,TRBV7-3,TRBD2,TGTGCCAGCAGCTTAATCAGCGGGAGCGTATACGAGCAGTACTTC,CASSLISGSVYEQYF
15,.,TRBJ2-6,TRBV4-1,.,TGCGCCAGCAGCCAAGGAGAGTATGGGGCCAACGTCCTGACTTTC,CASSQGEYGANVLTF
15,.,TRBJ2-1,TRBV9,TRBD2,TGTGCCAGCAGCTTTACTAGCGGCTCCTACAATGAGCAGTTCTTC,CASSFTSGSYNEQFF
15,.,TRBJ1-4,TRBV11-3,.,TGTGCCAGCAGCAACCCCGGAGGAACTAATGAAAAACTGTTTTTT,CASSNPGGTNEKLFF
15,.,TRBJ2-2,TRBV5-1,TRBD2,TGCGCCAGCAGCCCCAGCGGGAGTGGGACCGGGGAGCTGTTTTTT,CASSPSGSGTGELFF
14,few,TRBJ1-4,TRBV30,.,TGTGCCGGATCTCAGGGGTTGGCTAATGAAAAACTGTTTTTT,CAGSQGLANEKLFF
14,.,TRBJ2-7,TRBV7-2,TRBD1,TGTGCCAGCAGCTTAGGACAGGGGATTAACGAGCAGTACTTC,CASSLGQGINEQYF
16,.,TRBJ2-1,TRBV14,TRBD1,TGTGCCAGCAGCCAGGATGGGAGACAGGGCTACAATGAGCAGTTCTTC,CASSQDGRQGYNEQFF
14,few,TRBJ2-1,TRBV30,TRBD2,TGTGCCTGGAGTGTAAGACTAGCGGAAAATGAGCAGTTCTTC,CAWSVRLAENEQFF
13,.,TRBJ1-1,TRBV6-5,.,TGTGCCAGCAGAGGGAGGAGGAACACTGAAGCTTTCTTT,CASRGRRNTEAFF
17,few,TRBJ1-5,TRBV19,.,TGTGCCAGTAAAGGGAGTTCTTATTTCCATAGCAATCAGCCCCAGCATTTT,CASKGSSYFHSNQPQHF
14,.,TRBJ1-5,TRBV5-1,TRBD1,TGCGCCAGCAGCTCTGGAACAGGGGGTCAGCCCCAGCATTTT,CASSSGTGGQPQHF
11,few,TRBJ2-5,TRBV7-9,.,TGTGCCAGCAGCTTATCGGAGACCCAGTACTTC,CASSLSETQYF
15,.,TRBJ2-5,TRBV27,TRBD2,TGTGCCAGCAGTTTATCAGGGCTAGCGGGGGAGACCCAGTACTTC,CASSLSGLAGETQYF
15,few,TRBJ2-5,TRBV2,.,TGTGCCAGCAGTGAAGCGCTTCTCCTGGAGGAGACCCAGTACTTC,CASSEALLLEETQYF
15,.,TRBJ2-5,TRBV2,.,TGTGCCAGCAGGGGACCTGGACAGCTCCAAGAGACCCAGTACTTC,CASRGPGQLQETQYF
14,.,TRBJ1-5,TRBV7-9,.,TGTGCCAGCAGCCTATTGGGGGGTAATCAGCCCCAGCATTTT,CASSLLGGNQPQHF
14,few,TRBJ2-7,TRBV30,TRBD1,TGTGCCTGGACCCCCGGGACAGGGGCCTACGAGCAGTACTTC,CAWTPGTGAYEQYF
13,few,TRBJ2-7,TRBV9,.,TGTGCCAGCAGCCTCCGGGGAGGCTACGAGCAGTACTTC,CASSLRGGYEQYF
16,few,TRBJ2-7,TRBV4-2,TRBD2,TGTGCCAGCAGCCGGGAGGGGAAGGTTGGGGACTACGAGCAGTACTTC,CASSREGKVGDYEQYF
15,.,TRBJ1-5,TRBV30,.,TGTGCCTGGACCCATACCGGGAGTAACAATCAGCCCCAGCATTTT,CAWTHTGSNNQPQHF
13,few,TRBJ1-1,TRBV19,.,TGTGCCAGTAGTAGATACATGAACACTGAAGCTTTCTTT,CASSRYMNTEAFF
10,.,TRBJ2-5,TRBV30,.,TGTGCCGGGGGGGCCGAGACCCAGTACTTC,CAGGAETQYF
13,.,TRBJ2-5,TRBV4-2,TRBD1,TGTGCCAGCAGCCAAGAACGGGACAGGGTGGGGTACTTC,CASSQERDRVGYF
14,few,TRBJ2-5,TRBV5-4,.,TGTGCCAGCAGCTTGTGGGTTTCCGGGGAGACCCAGTACTTC,CASSLWVSGETQYF
17,few,TRBJ2-7,TRBV19,TRBD1,TGTGCCAGTAGTATTGAGGGCTCGAACAGGGGTCCCTACGAGCAGTACTTC,CASSIEGSNRGPYEQYF
13,.,TRBJ1-1,TRBV15,.,TGTGCCACCAGCAGAGACCTGGGGCGTTGGTCTTTCTTT,CATSRDLGRWSFF
13,few,TRBJ1-5,TRBV30,.,TGTGCCTGGACCGGGGGGGGAAATCAGCCCCAGCATTTT,CAWTGGGNQPQHF
18,few,TRBJ2-2,TRBV7-9,.,TGTGCCAGCAGCTTGCTAGGACTTAAGAAATCATTTGACGGGGAGCTGTTTTTT,CASSLLGLKKSFDGELFF
16,.,TRBJ2-1,TRBV5-1,TRBD2,TGCGCCAGCAGCTCGGGGACTAGCGGGAGTTTGAATGAGCAGTTCTTC,CASSSGTSGSLNEQFF
13,.,TRBJ1-2,TRBV30,.,TGTGCCTGGATTCAGGGTCCTAACTATGGCTACACCTTC,CAWIQGPNYGYTF
15,.,TRBJ2-4,TRBV6-6,TRBD2,TGTGCCAGCAGTTCTAGCGGAGAAGCCAAAAACATTCAGTACTTC,CASSSSGEAKNIQYF
14,.,TRBJ2-7,TRBV27,TRBD1,TGTGCCAGCAGTCCACAGGGGATCTACTACGAGCAGTACTTC,CASSPQGIYYEQYF
14,.,TRBJ2-5,TRBV7-9,TRBD2,TGTGCCAGCAGCCGTAGCGGGCCCCAAGAGACCCAGTACTTC,CASSRSGPQETQYF
11,.,TRBJ1-2,TRBV28,.,TGTGCCAGCACGCCGGGCTATGGCTACACCTTC,CASTPGYGYTF